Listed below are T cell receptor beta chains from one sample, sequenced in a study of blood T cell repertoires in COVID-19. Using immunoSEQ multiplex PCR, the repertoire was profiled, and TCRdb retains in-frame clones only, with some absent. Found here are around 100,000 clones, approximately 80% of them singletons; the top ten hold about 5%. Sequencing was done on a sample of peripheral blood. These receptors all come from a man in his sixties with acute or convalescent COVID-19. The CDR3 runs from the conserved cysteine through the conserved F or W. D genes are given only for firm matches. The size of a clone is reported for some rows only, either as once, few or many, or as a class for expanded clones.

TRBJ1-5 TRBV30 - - TGTGCCTGGAGTGTGAGAGGGAGCCAGCCCCAGCATTTT CAWSVRGSQPQHF
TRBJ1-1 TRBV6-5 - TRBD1 TGTGCCAGCAGTTTACCGGGACAGGGGAACACTGAAGCTTTCTTT CASSLPGQGNTEAFF
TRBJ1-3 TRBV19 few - TGTGCCAGTAGTGGACAGCTTTTCTCTGGAAACACCATATATTTT CASSGQLFSGNTIYF
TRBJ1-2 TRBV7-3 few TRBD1 TGTGCCAGCAGCCCCAGGGGGGAGGCCTATGGCTACACCTTC CASSPRGEAYGYTF
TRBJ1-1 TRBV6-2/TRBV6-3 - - TGTGCCAGCAGTTTCGCCGGGGGGAACACTGAAGCTTTCTTT CASSFAGGNTEAFF
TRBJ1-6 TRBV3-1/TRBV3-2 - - TGTGCCAGCAGCCAAGAAAATGGGGCTAGGAACTATAATTCACCCCTCCACTTT CASSQENGARNYNSPLHF
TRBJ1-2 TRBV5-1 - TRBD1 TGCGCCAGCAGCCCGGACAGGGGCAACTATGGCTACACCTTC CASSPDRGNYGYTF
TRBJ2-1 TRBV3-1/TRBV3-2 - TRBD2 TGTGCCAGCAGCCAAGTACGGGGGGATGAGCAGTTCTTC CASSQVRGDEQFF
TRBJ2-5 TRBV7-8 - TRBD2 TGTGCCAGCAGTCGGAGACTAGCGGACCAAGAGACCCAGTACTTC CASSRRLADQETQYF
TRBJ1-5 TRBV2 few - TGTGCCAGCAGCGAGGGAGAGGGAAGTAGCAATCAGCCCCAGCATTTT CASSEGEGSSNQPQHF
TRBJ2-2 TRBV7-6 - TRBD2 TGTGCCAGCAGCCCAGGGACTAGCGGGAGGTCCGGGGAGCTGTTTTTT CASSPGTSGRSGELFF
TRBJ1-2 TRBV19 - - TGTGCCAGTAGTATCCAGGGGAACTATGGCTACACCTTC CASSIQGNYGYTF
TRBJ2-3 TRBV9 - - TGTGCCAGCAGCGCATACTGGAGTGGAGGAGATACGCAGTATTTT CASSAYWSGGDTQYF
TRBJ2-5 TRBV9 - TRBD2 TGTGCCAGCACCCGGGGCGGGGGGCGAACTGGAGAGACCCAGTACTTC CASTRGGGRTGETQYF
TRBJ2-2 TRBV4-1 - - TGCGCCAGCAGCCAAGATCTTGCCGGGGAGCTGTTTTTT CASSQDLAGELFF
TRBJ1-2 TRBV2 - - TGTGCCAGCAGACTTGCCGGTGGCTACACCTTC CASRLAGGYTF
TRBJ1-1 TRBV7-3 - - TGTGCCAGCAGCTTTTCCGGGAATGGGGAAGCTTTCTTT CASSFSGNGEAFF
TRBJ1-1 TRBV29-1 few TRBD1 TGCAGCGTTGAAGGGGGTGGCAGGGGGTTGACTGAAGCTTTCTTT CSVEGGGRGLTEAFF
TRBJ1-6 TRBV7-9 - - TGTGCCAGCAGCTTAGTGGGGCTTTGGTCACCCCTCCACTTT CASSLVGLWSPLHF
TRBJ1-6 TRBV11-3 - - TGTGCCAGCAGCCTATATCCGGGGTTAGATTCACCCCTCCACTTT CASSLYPGLDSPLHF
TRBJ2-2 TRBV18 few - TGTGCCAGCTCACCATTACAGGGCACGAACACCGGGGAGCTGTTTTTT CASSPLQGTNTGELFF
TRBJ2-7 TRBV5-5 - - TGTGCCAGCAGCCTTTGGTCTCGGACACCAAATTACGAGCAGTACTTC CASSLWSRTPNYEQYF
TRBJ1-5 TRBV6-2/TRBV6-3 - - TGTGCCAGCAGTTCCTCTGTCAGGGGTAATCAGCCCCAGCATTTT CASSSSVRGNQPQHF
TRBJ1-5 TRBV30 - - TGTGCCTGGAGTATTACCAGGGGCCCAAGCAATCAGCCCCAGCATTTT CAWSITRGPSNQPQHF
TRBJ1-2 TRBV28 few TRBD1 TGTGCCAGCAGTTTGTCTATGGGGACAGGGGGCGCGGGCTACACCTTC CASSLSMGTGGAGYTF
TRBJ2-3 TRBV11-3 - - TGTGCCAGCAGCCTTTCCGGGACTACAGATACGCAGTATTTT CASSLSGTTDTQYF
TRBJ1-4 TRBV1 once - TGCACCAGCAGCCACCTCCCGTATTTGGGAGGGGAAAAACTGTTTTTT CTSSHLPYLGGEKLFF
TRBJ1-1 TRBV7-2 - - TGTGCCAGCAGCCCGTCACTGCTGAACACTGAAGCTTTCTTT CASSPSLLNTEAFF